This T cell receptor beta chain was captured in a study of blood T cell repertoires in COVID-19. Study overall: Nucleic acid was either cDNA or gDNA, and it came from T cells, B-cell-depleted T cells, or PBMCs.

This CDR3 is 14 amino acids long. The germline V gene has CDR1 MNHNS and CDR2 SASEGT. Trimming left V 0 bases short and J 10 bases short, with 12 bases between. In the authors' workflow: Amplifying reference gene primers gave estimates of nucleated cell counts. The table came from immunoSEQ multiplex PCR; TCRdb's copy has only in-frame clones and leaves some out. V and J calls and clone size are copied from that table; D and trimming were computed from the DNA. The sample consists of under 250,000 clones, around 82% of them appearing once. The sequence came from a woman aged 55-70 years with acute or convalescent COVID-19. V is TRBV6-1 and J is TRBJ1-4; D perhaps matches TRBD1 (5 bases). The sequencing sample was made of peripheral blood. The DNA of the CDR3 is TGTGCCAGCAGTGAAGCGTTGGCGGGGGGAAAACTGTTTTTT. Protein: CASSEALAGGKLFF.